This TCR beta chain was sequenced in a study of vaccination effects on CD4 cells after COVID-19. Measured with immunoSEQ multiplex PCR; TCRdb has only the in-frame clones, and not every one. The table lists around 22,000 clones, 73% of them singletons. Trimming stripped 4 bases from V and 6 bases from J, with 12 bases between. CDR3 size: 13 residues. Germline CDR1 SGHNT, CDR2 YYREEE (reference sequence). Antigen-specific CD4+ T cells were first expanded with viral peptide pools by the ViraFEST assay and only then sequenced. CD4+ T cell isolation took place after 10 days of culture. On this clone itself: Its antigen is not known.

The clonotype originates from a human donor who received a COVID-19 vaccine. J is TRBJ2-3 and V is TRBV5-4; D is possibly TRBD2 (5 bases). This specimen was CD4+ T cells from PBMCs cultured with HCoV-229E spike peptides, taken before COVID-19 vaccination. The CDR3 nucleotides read TGTGCCAGCAGCCAATCCAGGAGGGATACGCAGTATTTT. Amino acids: CASSQSRRDTQYF.